The TCR beta chain described here comes from a study of blood T cell repertoires in COVID-19 (dated by TCRdb to the early 2020s). Broadly, across the study: Collaborator samples came from the United States, Italy and Spain and covered acute and convalescent phases of COVID-19. The prospective study material was composed of cDNA or gDNA derived from T cells, B-cell-depleted T cells, or PBMCs. Deeply sampled blood TCRbeta repertoires from subjects exposed to, actively infected with, or recovered from COVID-19 were included in the dataset. A freely available public database, intended as a resource for researchers studying the immune response to SARS-CoV-2, is where the repertoires were released. Samples were obtained from the ongoing ImmuneRACE study (first 160 participants) and from approximately 1,200 subjects provided by 6 global collaborators. The sample metadata nearly always contained a de-identified subject ID, COVID-19 status, age in years and sex. Where available, HLA class I and class II types were taken from metadata supplied by the sample provider and were not determined by assay-based typing.

Here is what the overall study found, with its caveats: The quantity of clinical and demographic metadata differed by source and by participant and was supplied without curation.

Whole blood was collected in K2EDTA tubes by collaborating institutions according to the institutions' own protocols. For TCRbeta analysis, collaborator samples were shipped as frozen whole blood, as isolated PBMCs, or as DNA extracted from either sample type. Remarks on this clone: This clone's antigen is unknown. There are no base qualities to consult, and no much larger clone falls within one base.

The germline V end is reduced by 5 bases and the J end by 6 bases; junction bases left unmatched: 3. Its CDR3 holds 12 amino acids, cysteine through phenylalanine. Kept here is only the CDR3 DNA, which spans 36 bases and is read in frame from base 1. From the germline V gene, CDR1 is SGHRS and CDR2 is YFSETQ. The immunoSEQ Assay, a bias-controlled multiplex PCR, was used to amplify TCRbeta CDR3 regions from genomic DNA. The authors processed their data as follows. Within the assay, amplification of reference gene primers was used to estimate how many nucleated cells each sample contained. Sequence reads were collapsed and filtered to measure the absolute abundance of every unique TCRbeta CDR3 rearrangement. For each sample, productive Simpson clonality was calculated as the square root of Simpson's diversity index across productive rearrangements. TCRdb stores this immuneACCESS table with in-frame sequences only. Part of the clones is absent; in the studies checked, under half of the shortfall reflects unresolved V genes, and no reason is known for the rest. That table is the source of V, J and clone size, and D and trimming were worked out from the DNA. The sample table holds 100,000 to 150,000 clones, of which around 80% were seen once. Together, the top ten hold 3.8% of the sample.

The sequencing sample was made of peripheral blood. This sequence was found in a woman in her forties or fifties with acute or convalescent COVID-19. In this chain, TRBV5-1 is recombined with TRBJ1-1; a stretch of 8 junction bases matches TRBD1. The DNA sequence is given as TGCGCCAGCAGAGAGACAGGGGCTGAAGCTTTCTTT. Its protein is CASRETGAEAFF. With the rest looked up from the reference TRBV5-1 and TRBJ1-1 genes rather than sequenced, the full variable domain is KAGVTQTPRYLIKTRGQQVTLSCSPISGHRSVSWYQQTPGQGLQFLFEYFSETQRNKGNFPGRFSGRQFSNSRSEMNVSTLELGDSALYLCASRETGAEAFFGQGTRLTVV.